Below are 21 T cell receptor beta chains sequenced from a single sample in a study of blood T cell repertoires in COVID-19. The protocol was immunoSEQ multiplex PCR, while the TCRdb copy is restricted to in-frame clones and leaves out a portion. This repertoire shows 75,000 to 90,000 clones, 70% to 90% found once; its top ten account for over 10%. The sequencing sample was made of peripheral blood. The source of these receptors is a human donor in a cohort sampled during active COVID-19.

The J gene is TRBJ2-7, the V gene TRBV30; possibly TRBD1 for D (5 bases). In germline, CDR1 is GTSNPN, CDR2 SVGIG (reference sequence). The length of the CDR3 is 12 residues. Trimming removed 0 bases at V and 6 bases at J, with 9 bases between. CDR3 coding DNA: TGTGCCTGGAGTGTAACGGACATCGAGCAGTACTTC. The encoded protein is CAWSVTDIEQYF.

The chain links TRBV5-4 to TRBJ2-2; 9 bases line up with TRBD2. J was trimmed by 0 bases and V by 1 base; bases with no gene match: 7. Germline values: CDR1 SGHNT, CDR2 YYREEE (reference sequence). The CDR3 is 18 residues long. The CDR3 here is CASSLWAGGGPNTGELFF. The CDR3 nucleotides are TGTGCCAGCAGCTTGTGGGCGGGGGGGGGCCCGAACACCGGGGAGCTGTTTTTT.

The V and J genes are TRBV28 and TRBJ1-4, with D perhaps matching TRBD1 (6 bases). The length of the CDR3 is 13 residues. Trimming pared 7 bases from V and 6 bases from J, leaving 12 bases between. CDR1 is MDHEN and CDR2 is SYDVKM in the germline V gene. The CDR3 DNA is TGTGCCAGCACAGGGGCAGTTTATGAAAAACTGTTTTTT. Translated: CASTGAVYEKLFF.

J is TRBJ2-3 and V is TRBV5-1; 8 nucleotides match TRBD2. V was pared by 3 bases and J by 6 bases, with 6 bases of the junction left unmatched. This CDR3 region has 14 residues. Germline CDR1 SGHRS, CDR2 YFSETQ. CDR3 in amino acids: CASSSEGGGDTQYF. The CDR3 nucleotides read TGCGCCAGCAGCTCGGAAGGCGGGGGGGATACGCAGTATTTT.

V usage is TRBV11-2 and J usage is TRBJ1-1; D possibly corresponds to TRBD1 (6 bases). This CDR3 is 12 amino acids long. The V and J ends lost 5 bases and 7 bases respectively, with 11 bases between them. CDR1 SGHAT and CDR2 FQNNGV come from the germline V gene. The CDR3 reads CASSTTGFEAFF. CDR3 nucleotides: TGTGCCAGCAGCACGACAGGATTTGAAGCTTTCTTT.

The sample holds one count of this clone. This rearrangement joins TRBV6-5 to TRBJ1-1; D is ambiguous. CDR1 is MNHEY, CDR2 SVGAGI, per germline. The length of the CDR3 is 14 residues. V was clipped by 7 bases and J by 1 base, with 13 bases between them. The CDR3: CASTPYEGNTEAFF. Here the CDR3 DNA reads TGTGCCAGCACCCCATATGAGGGGAACACTGAAGCTTTCTTT.

The rearrangement uses TRBV28 and TRBJ2-3; D might be TRBD2 (7 bases). Germline V gene sequence: CDR1 MDHEN, CDR2 SYDVKM. The CDR3 length is 14 residues. Trimming removed 3 bases from V and 3 bases from J, with 10 bases in between. CDR3 amino acids: CASSLGGGTDTQYF. The CDR3 DNA follows: TGTGCCAGCAGTTTGGGAGGGGGAACAGATACGCAGTATTTT.

The genes are TRBV12-3 or TRBV12-4 and TRBJ1-3, with 7 nucleotides matching TRBD1. V shed 6 bases, J shed 7 bases, and the junction held 3 bases outside the gene matches. The CDR3 is 12 amino acids. The CDR3 DNA sequence: TGTGCCAGCAGACGACAGGGTAACACCATATATTTT. It specifies CASRRQGNTIYF.

The rearrangement uses TRBV6-5 and TRBJ1-2; TRBD1 agrees at 8 bases. The CDR3 runs to 12 residues. V shed 5 bases, J shed 8 bases, and the junction held 4 bases outside the gene matches. Germline CDR1 and CDR2: MNHEY and SVGAGI. In DNA, the CDR3 is TGTGCCAGCAGTCGAGACAGGGGCGGCTACACCTTC. Translation: CASSRDRGGYTF.

This clone was seen only once. This chain uses TRBV3-1 (or the pseudogene TRBV3-2) with TRBJ2-2; TRBD2 is a possible D gene (5 bases). Germline CDR1 LGHDT, CDR2 YNNKEL (reference sequence). This CDR3 has 13 residues. The V end was cut by 6 bases, the J end by 4 bases, with 9 bases between. The CDR3, as DNA: TGTGCCAGCAGGCGCGCGGGCACCGGGGAGCTGTTTTTT. Its translation is CASRRAGTGELFF.

CDR3 region: CASTLDRDHQPQHF. CDR3 DNA sequence: TGTGCCAGTACGTTAGACAGGGACCATCAGCCCCAGCATTTT. The J gene is TRBJ1-5, the V gene TRBV19; 7 bases map to TRBD1. Germline V gives CDR1 LNHDA, CDR2 SQIVND (reference sequence). J gave up 5 bases and V 7 bases, and 8 bases lay outside the gene matches. The CDR3 loop spans 14 amino acids. The full variable domain, with the rest looked up from reference TRBV19 and TRBJ1-5, is DGGITQSPKYLFRKEGQNVTLSCEQNLNHDAMYWYRQDPGQGLRLIYYSQIVNDFQKGDIAEGYSVSREKKESFPLTVTSAQKNPTAFYLCASTLDRDHQPQHFGDGTRLSIL.

CDR3 in amino acids: CASSPRRTDGYTF. The CDR3 DNA follows: TGTGCCAGCAGCCCCCGCCGGACAGATGGCTACACCTTC. This chain connects TRBV7-8 to TRBJ1-2; TRBD1 might be the D (6 bases). Per the germline V gene, CDR1 is SGHVS and CDR2 is FQNEAQ. The V end lost 5 bases, the J end lost 6 bases, and 13 bases lay between the germline ends. The CDR3 is 13 residues long.

J is TRBJ2-4 and V is TRBV7-2, with 11 bases fitting TRBD2. The CDR3 loop spans 15 amino acids. Germline V gives CDR1 SGHTA, CDR2 FQGNSA. V trimming: 0 bases; J trimming: 8 bases; junction bases outside the gene matches: 3. The CDR3 coding sequence is TGTGCCAGCAGCTTAGCTTGGACTAGCGGGCACATTCAGTACTTC. The encoded protein is CASSLAWTSGHIQYF.

This clone was seen more than once but under ten times. The J gene is TRBJ2-1, the V gene TRBV5-6; 13 bases map to TRBD2. The CDR3 is 16 amino acids. The V and J ends lost 7 bases and 9 bases, in that order; junction bases with no gene match: 13. CDR1 is SGHDT and CDR2 is YYEEEE in the germline V gene. The CDR3 loop reads CASAETSGGKSGEQFF. The DNA for the CDR3 is TGTGCCAGCGCGGAGACTAGCGGGGGGAAAAGCGGTGAGCAGTTCTTC.

This clone was observed a handful of times. The chain combines TRBV3-1 (or the pseudogene TRBV3-2) with TRBJ2-7; 10 positions agree with TRBD2. Germline V lookup: CDR1 LGHDT, CDR2 YNNKEL (reference sequence). The CDR3 has 14 residues. The V gene end was trimmed by 2 bases and the J gene end by 3 bases; junction bases not matched to a gene: 1. CDR3 coding DNA: TGTGCCAGCAGCCAATCTAGCGGGGGCTACGAGCAGTACTTC. It codes for CASSQSSGGYEQYF.

The CDR3 sequence is CASSLGLATSYNEQFF. CDR3 bases: TGTGCCAGCAGCTTAGGCTTAGCGACCTCCTACAATGAGCAGTTCTTC. This chain connects TRBV7-2 to TRBJ2-1; tentatively, D is TRBD2 (5 bases). This CDR3 has 16 residues. V gave up 1 base and J gave up 0 bases, with 10 bases separating them. Germline V gene data show CDR1 as SGHTA and CDR2 as FQGNSA.

The CDR3, as DNA: TGTGCCAGCAGACCCGGGACAGGGTTGGCAGATACGCAGTATTTT. Its protein product is CASRPGTGLADTQYF. This rearrangement joins TRBV28 to TRBJ2-3; 9 bases are shared with TRBD1. The CDR3 runs 15 residues. CDR1 and CDR2 from the germline V gene are MDHEN and SYDVKM. V shed 6 bases, J shed 4 bases, and the junction held 8 bases outside the gene matches. Together with reference TRBV28 and TRBJ2-3, the CDR3 gives the full variable domain: DVKVTQSSRYLVKRTGEKVFLECVQDMDHENMFWYRQDPGLGLRLIYFSYDVKMKEKGDIPEGYSVSREKKERFSLILESASTNQTSMYLCASRPGTGLADTQYFGPGTRLTVL.

V gene TRBV28 combines with J gene TRBJ2-7; no clear D. The germline gives CDR1 MDHEN, CDR2 SYDVKM. The CDR3 length is 15 residues. V was cut by 4 bases and J by 2 bases, with 15 bases left in between. CDR3 DNA: TGTGCCAGCAGTTCTCACGGGTCAGCCACCTACGAGCAGTACTTC. Translation gives CASSSHGSATYEQYF.

This clone came up once. The chain combines TRBV15 with TRBJ1-2, with 11 bases aligning to TRBD1. The V gene's germline CDR1 is LNHNV and CDR2 YYDKDF (reference sequence). After removal of 5 bases from V and 7 bases from J, the junction contained 9 bases not matched to a gene. The CDR3 spans 15 residues. The CDR3 is CATSYRDRGFRGYTF. The CDR3 DNA follows: TGTGCCACCAGCTACCGGGACAGGGGGTTTCGTGGCTACACCTTC.

This clone was seen a single time. The V call is TRBV3-1 (or the pseudogene TRBV3-2), the J call TRBJ1-1, with D perhaps TRBD1 (5 bases). The V gene lost 4 bases and the J gene lost 4 bases, with 16 bases spanning the gap. This CDR3 is 15 amino acids long. Germline-derived CDR1 and CDR2 are LGHDT and YNNKEL (reference sequence). Here the CDR3 reads CASSRYRQSGTEAFF. CDR3 coding DNA: TGTGCCAGCAGCCGCTACCGACAGTCGGGCACTGAAGCTTTCTTT.

The chain carries TRBV15 and TRBJ2-1, with TRBD2 matching over 16 bases. The CDR3 is 19 amino acids. CDR1 and CDR2 (germline): LNHNV, YYDKDF (reference sequence). The trim removed 4 bases at V and 7 bases at J, leaving 13 bases unmatched. CDR3 bases: TGTGCCACCAGCACAACACTACCGGGACTAGCGGGAGGGAAGAATGAGCAGTTCTTC. As protein: CATSTTLPGLAGGKNEQFF.